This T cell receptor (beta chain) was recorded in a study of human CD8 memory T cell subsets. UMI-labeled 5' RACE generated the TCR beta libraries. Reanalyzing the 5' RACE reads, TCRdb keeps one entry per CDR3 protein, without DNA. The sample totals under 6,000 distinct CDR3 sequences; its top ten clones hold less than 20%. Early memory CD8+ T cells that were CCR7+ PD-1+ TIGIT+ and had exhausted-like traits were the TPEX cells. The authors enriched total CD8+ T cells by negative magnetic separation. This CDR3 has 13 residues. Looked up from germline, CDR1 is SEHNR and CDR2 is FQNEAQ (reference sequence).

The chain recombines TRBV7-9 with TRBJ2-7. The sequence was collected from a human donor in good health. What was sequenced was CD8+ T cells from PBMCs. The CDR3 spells CASSSGLTYEQYF.